Below are 13 T cell receptor beta chains sequenced from a single sample in a study of blood T cell repertoires in COVID-19. TCRdb's copy holds only in-frame clones and misses some; the assay was immunoSEQ multiplex PCR. The profile covers roughly 320,000 clones, with 90% to 95% appearing a single time and 3.9% taken by the ten largest. Sequenced material: PBMCs or T cells enriched from blood (not recorded which). Receptors were obtained from a young woman who had been exposed to COVID-19.

In the case of this clone: Other DNA sequences from this sample encode an identical CDR3 as well. The chain combines TRBV15 with TRBJ1-2; tentative D call: TRBD1 (6 bases). Germline V gene sequence: CDR1 LNHNV, CDR2 YYDKDF (reference sequence). The V and J ends lost 1 base and 3 bases respectively, with 6 bases between them. The CDR3 covers 13 residues. CDR3: CATSRGQDYGYTF. The CDR3 DNA sequence: TGTGCCACCAGCAGAGGACAGGACTATGGCTACACCTTC.

This clone was found once. The chain has TRBV13 and TRBJ2-3, with 7 positions matching TRBD2. Germline CDR1 is PRHDT and CDR2 is FYEKMQ (reference sequence). The trim removed 5 bases at V and 4 bases at J, leaving 12 bases unmatched. This CDR3 is built from 16 residues. The CDR3 is CASSLHTSVVSDTQYF. The CDR3 DNA reads TGTGCCAGCAGCCTCCACACTAGCGTTGTTTCAGATACGCAGTATTTT. The full variable domain, in which reference TRBV13 and TRBJ2-3 provide the parts outside the CDR3, is AAGVIQSPRHLIKEKRETATLKCYPIPRHDTVYWYQQGPGQDPQFLISFYEKMQSDKGSIPDRFSAQQFSDYHSELNMSSLELGDSALYFCASSLHTSVVSDTQYFGPGTRLTVL.

V usage is TRBV20-1 and J usage is TRBJ2-4; 9 bases line up with TRBD2. V shed 3 bases, J shed 5 bases, and the junction held 8 bases outside the gene matches. Germline CDR1 DFQATT, CDR2 SNEGSKA (reference sequence). This CDR3 is 15 amino acids long. In DNA, the CDR3 is TGCAGTGCTAGTCGGTCTAGCGGGGTAGAAAACATTCAGTACTTC. Encoded protein: CSASRSSGVENIQYF.

The chain couples TRBV24-1 to TRBJ1-2; TRBD1 matches at 10 bases. The V gene end was trimmed by 5 bases and the J gene end by 6 bases; junction bases not matched to a gene: 5. There are 14 residues in the CDR3. Germline loops: CDR1 KGHDR, CDR2 SFDVKD. In DNA, the CDR3 is TGTGCCACCAGTGCAACTGGACAGGGGGATGGCTACACCTTC. Amino acid sequence: CATSATGQGDGYTF.

The chain has TRBV6-5 and TRBJ1-4; a weak D match, TRBD1 (5 bases). This CDR3 has 14 amino acids. Trimming removed 10 bases at V and 0 bases at J, with 12 bases between. The germline V gene has CDR1 MNHEY and CDR2 SVGAGI. This CDR3 is CATQVRATNEKLFF. In nucleotides, the CDR3 is TGTGCCACACAAGTCAGGGCAACTAATGAAAAACTGTTTTTT.

This clone was found once. The V and J genes are TRBV3-1 (or the pseudogene TRBV3-2) and TRBJ1-1; D perhaps matches TRBD1 (5 bases). Trimming cost V 2 bases and J 6 bases, with 28 bases left between them. Germline V CDR1 and CDR2: LGHDT, YNNKEL (reference sequence). The CDR3 has 19 amino acids. The CDR3 DNA sequence: TGTGCCAGCAGCCAATCCCCTTTAACCGGGAGTTCGTTGGGGGCTGAAGCTTTCTTT. This gives the protein CASSQSPLTGSSLGAEAFF.

The V gene is TRBV18, the J gene TRBJ1-3; a weak D match, TRBD1 (5 bases). Germline values: CDR1 KGHSH, CDR2 LQKENI. Between the trimmed V and J ends, which lost 3 bases and 2 bases, there was a span of 11 bases. CDR3 size: 15 residues. CDR3 residues: CASSPGRVAGNTIYF. The CDR3 bases are TGTGCCAGCTCACCGGGCAGGGTTGCTGGAAACACCATATATTTT.

V and J are TRBV4-1 and TRBJ2-1, with TRBD1 identical over 7 bases. This CDR3 comprises 14 residues. V shed 1 base and J 8 bases; nucleotides not matched to a gene: 5. CDR1 MGHRA and CDR2 YSYEKL come from the germline V gene. This CDR3 is CASSQGQGEYEQFF. The CDR3 DNA is TGCGCCAGCAGCCAAGGCCAGGGGGAGTATGAGCAGTTCTTC.

The V call is TRBV7-9, the J call TRBJ2-1, with D perhaps TRBD1 (6 bases). Looked up from germline, CDR1 is SEHNR and CDR2 is FQNEAQ (reference sequence). The CDR3 contains 14 residues. Trimming cost V 2 bases and J 5 bases, with 10 bases left between them. CDR3 bases: TGTGCCAGCAGCTTAACACAGGGAAACAATGAGCAGTTCTTC. Its translation is CASSLTQGNNEQFF.

This clone was seen a handful of times. The chain links TRBV5-1 to TRBJ2-2; 7 bases are a match to TRBD1. The length of the CDR3 is 13 residues. With V trimmed by 5 bases and J by 5 bases, 3 bases remained unmatched. Germline CDR1 SGHRS, CDR2 YFSETQ. This CDR3 reads CASRTGATGELFF. The CDR3 DNA follows: TGCGCCAGCAGAACAGGGGCAACCGGGGAGCTGTTTTTT.

The J gene is TRBJ1-1, the V gene TRBV7-9; D remains ambiguous. Germline V gene lookup returns CDR1 SEHNR and CDR2 FQNEAQ (reference sequence). The V and J ends lost 5 bases and 5 bases respectively, with 12 bases between them. The CDR3 sequence is 13 residues long. CDR3 DNA: TGTGCCAGCAGCCATCCATCGGGGACTGAAGCTTTCTTT. Its translation: CASSHPSGTEAFF. Full variable domain (remainder filled in from reference TRBV7-9 and TRBJ1-1): DTGVSQNPRHKITKRGQNVTFRCDPISEHNRLYWYRQTLGQGPEFLTYFQNEAQLEKSRLLSDRFSAERPKGSFSTLEIQRTEQGDSAMYLCASSHPSGTEAFFGQGTRLTVV.

The CDR3 loop reads CASSPPFQGNYGYTF. CDR3 bases: TGTGCCAGCAGTCCCCCCTTTCAGGGAAACTATGGCTACACCTTC. This chain links TRBV28 with TRBJ1-2; TRBD1 is a possible D gene (5 bases). Germline lookup yields CDR1 MDHEN and CDR2 SYDVKM. CDR3 length equals 15 residues. The V end lost 5 bases, the J end lost 2 bases, and 15 bases lay between the germline ends.

This rearrangement joins TRBV6-5 to TRBJ1-5; weak D call: TRBD1 (6 bases). The germline gives CDR1 MNHEY, CDR2 SVGAGI. CDR3 length: 15 residues. V was trimmed by 4 bases and J by 4 bases, leaving 14 bases between them. CDR3 DNA sequence: TGTGCCAGCAGTTCCGACAGGTTATGGAATCAGCCCCAGCATTTT. Its protein product is CASSSDRLWNQPQHF.